One and the same sample provided the 9 T cell receptor beta chains below, sequenced in a study of CD8+ T cells in alopecia areata. Indicated treatment: oral pan-JAK inhibitor, 5-10 mg twice daily. cDNA reverse transcribed from extracted RNA served as the sequencing template. TCRdb's copy holds only in-frame clones and misses some; the assay was immunoSEQ multiplex PCR. The sample records some 170,000 clones, approximately 52% being singletons. Specimen: CD4+ T cells sorted from blood, collected at week 56, from a patient treated with tofacitinib. These receptor sequences come from a human donor with alopecia areata.

This clone occurred a few times. Other DNA sequences in the same sample also yield this CDR3. The rearrangement uses TRBV29-1 and TRBJ2-5; possibly TRBD2 for D (7 bases). The CDR3 is 12 amino acids. CDR1 is SQVTM, CDR2 ANQGSEA, per germline. Trimming left V 4 bases short and J 5 bases short, with 11 bases between. The CDR3 reads CSVGGGRETQYF. The DNA for the CDR3 is TGCAGCGTTGGGGGGGGGCGTGAGACCCAGTACTTC.

CDR3 region: CASSFLGQGIYGYTF. CDR3 nucleotides: TGTGCCAGCAGTTTTCTCGGACAGGGTATATATGGCTACACCTTC. J is TRBJ1-2 and V is TRBV28; TRBD1 agrees at 8 bases. Germline assignment: CDR1 MDHEN and CDR2 SYDVKM. J was trimmed by 5 bases and V by 3 bases; bases with no gene match: 8. The CDR3 runs 15 residues.

This clone was seen only once. This chain links TRBV11-3 with TRBJ2-1, with 13 positions matching TRBD2. CDR1 and CDR2 (germline): SGHNT, YENEEA. Trimming removed 5 bases from V and 10 bases from J; junction bases left unmatched: 5. The CDR3 is 14 residues long. CDR3: CASSPRTSGGEQFF. As DNA, the CDR3 is TGTGCCAGCAGCCCACGGACTAGCGGGGGAGAGCAGTTCTTC.

This clone came up a few times. The chain joins TRBV7-9 to TRBJ2-3, with TRBD1 matching 11 bases. Trimming at V came to 5 bases and at J to 5 bases, leaving 6 bases not matched to a gene. CDR1 is SEHNR and CDR2 is FQNEAQ in the germline V gene (reference sequence). The CDR3 has 15 residues. The CDR3 reads CASSPPGTGGDTQYF. The CDR3 DNA reads TGTGCCAGCAGCCCCCCCGGGACAGGGGGAGATACGCAGTATTTT.

This chain joins TRBV11-3 and TRBJ2-3; D is uncertain. The germline V gene has CDR1 SGHNT and CDR2 YENEEA. The CDR3 sequence is 12 residues long. Between the trimmed V and J ends, which lost 6 bases and 3 bases, there was a span of 7 bases. This CDR3 reads CASSRITDTQYF. The CDR3 region has the DNA TGTGCCAGCAGTAGGATTACAGATACGCAGTATTTT.

This clone was found a few times. The chain carries TRBV4-1 and TRBJ2-2; D gene ambiguous. V was clipped by 1 base and J by 0 bases, with 3 bases between them. The CDR3 loop spans 14 amino acids. CDR1 MGHRA and CDR2 YSYEKL come from the germline V gene. The CDR3 reads CASSQVTNTGELFF. DNA for the CDR3: TGCGCCAGCAGCCAAGTCACGAACACCGGGGAGCTGTTTTTT.

The chain recombines TRBV29-1 with TRBJ2-1; 8 bases match TRBD2. The CDR3 extends over 16 amino acids. Germline CDR1 and CDR2: SQVTM and ANQGSEA. Trimming at V came to 6 bases and at J to 5 bases, leaving 15 bases not matched to a gene. Here the CDR3 reads CSVPRPGLDYDNEQFF. The CDR3 DNA reads TGCAGCGTGCCTCGTCCGGGACTAGATTACGACAATGAGCAGTTCTTC.

This clone has a handful of counts. The chain uses TRBV7-2 and TRBJ2-3; TRBD1 is a possible D gene (6 bases). Trimming removed 5 bases at V and 4 bases at J, with 10 bases between. The CDR3 has 13 amino acids. Germline V gene sequence: CDR1 SGHTA, CDR2 FQGNSA. CDR3 DNA: TGTGCCAGCAGCCTGGGACACTCAGATACGCAGTATTTT. Protein sequence: CASSLGHSDTQYF.

The chain links TRBV30 to TRBJ1-2; perhaps TRBD1 as D (6 bases). Germline CDR1 GTSNPN, CDR2 SVGIG (reference sequence). Deletions cut 2 bases from V and 6 bases from J, with 16 bases between. This CDR3 spans 14 amino acids. The CDR3 DNA reads TGTGCCTGGAGTACCGACAGGACTTTTCATGGCTACACCTTC. It yields the protein CAWSTDRTFHGYTF. Complete variable domain (other parts from reference TRBV30 and TRBJ1-2): SQTIHQWPATLVQPVGSPLSLECTVEGTSNPNLYWYRQAAGRGLQLLFYSVGIGQISSEVPQNLSASRPQDRQFILSSKKLLLSDSGFYLCAWSTDRTFHGYTFGSGTRLTVV.